This T cell receptor beta chain was recorded in a study of human T cells and chemical hapten exposure. Overall study context: Sensitizing treatment utilized 2% DPC over an approximately 2 cm by approximately 2 cm portion of upper inner arm skin. Upper back patch tests used 0.01% DPC, scored after 6 days.

The CDR3 has 14 amino acids. Trimming pared 2 bases from V and 5 bases from J, leaving 12 bases between. Time point meaning: patch test 2, 6 weeks after DPC sensitization. The treatment here: therapeutic diphenylcyclopropenone sensitization with weekly scalp DPC. MiXCR was run by TCRdb on the RACE reads, yielding one entry per CDR3 protein. The sample contains about 95,000 distinct CDR3 sequences, around 10% of which appear only once. The sequence came from a woman in her thirties or forties with alopecia areata. Some clones in this sample may be carry-over from other donors' samples. This chain joins TRBV12-3 or TRBV12-4 and TRBJ1-1; D is possibly TRBD1 (6 bases). Sequencing was performed on whole blood, taken in connection with sensitization to the hapten diphenylcyclopropenone (DPC). CDR3 coding DNA: TGTGCCAGCAGTTTAAGGGGGGGTGGAACTGAAGCTTTCTTT. This codes for CASSLRGGGTEAFF.